This T cell receptor (beta chain) stems from a study of control samples from healthy donors and cancer patients. This table comes from immunoSEQ multiplex PCR, and its TCRdb copy is limited to in-frame clones, with some not included. The sample consists of about 130,000 clones, around 93% of them appearing once. The germline V gene has CDR1 SEHNR and CDR2 FQNEAQ (reference sequence). CDR3 length: 18 amino acids. The V gene lost 0 bases and the J gene lost 5 bases, with 22 bases spanning the gap. The chain recombines TRBV7-9 with TRBJ1-1; D uncertain. The sequenced material came from blood. The TCR sequence derives from a man aged 18 to 30 in good health. CDR3 in DNA: TGTGCCAGCAGCTTAGCAGGTCCTCTCCGGGGAGGGAGAACTGAAGCTTTCTTT. It is translated as CASSLAGPLRGGRTEAFF.